This entry describes one TCR beta chain. Its antigen has not been determined. No much larger clonotype is one base removed from it; base qualities were not supplied. For sequencing of the TCRbeta CDR3 region, genomic DNA was extracted from the sorted cells. TCRbeta CDR3 regions were sequenced using the immunoSEQ Assay. The clones in this table, taken by TCRdb from immuneACCESS, are in-frame only. Not every clone is retained; where verified, under half of the shortfall comes from an unresolved V gene, and the cause of the rest is unknown. Within this sample are tens of thousands of clones, with 91% of them counted one time only. The ten largest clones take up around 9% of the sample. This sample is drawn from a study of OX40 agonist ivuxolimab in advanced cancers. With respect to the entire study: The costimulatory receptor OX40 (CD134) was targeted by ivuxolimab, a fully human IgG2 agonistic monoclonal antibody. Intravenous ivuxolimab was administered to patients every 2 weeks at six dose levels: 0.01, 0.1, 0.3, 1.5, 3 and 10 mg/kg. Of the roughly 53 patients in dose escalation, about 20 had hepatocellular carcinoma, approximately 15 had melanoma, 9 had renal cell carcinoma and 9 had head and neck cancer. The dose-escalation cohort was about 86% male with a mean age of about 54 years, ranging from roughly 20 to 85. Prior anti-PD-1, anti-PD-L1 or anti-CTLA-4 therapy was permitted, and roughly two fifths of dose-escalation patients had received checkpoint inhibitors. Partial responses occurred in three dose-escalation patients, of whom one had hepatocellular carcinoma and two had cutaneous melanoma. Peripheral TCRbeta sequencing aimed to test whether ivuxolimab altered TCR sequence diversity and caused clonal T-cell expansion. The monotherapy dose-escalation portion (N of about 49 patients) of the phase I ivuxolimab trial is reported in the paper. On the study overall, not on this receptor specifically: After ivuxolimab, expanded clones were on average more numerous among CD8+ T cells than among CD4+ T cells. Low levels of normalized T-cell clonal expansion were also shown by some nonresponding patients. At doses of 0.1 to 3.0 mg/kg, clonal expansion of both CD4+ and CD8+ blood T cells was observed from baseline to week 6. Antigen specificity was not determined for the clonally expanded peripheral T cells. In partial responders in the 0.1-3.0 mg/kg groups, normalized peripheral clonal expansion was found to be among the lowest, especially among CD8+ T cells.

Patients with a history of autoimmune disease or receiving systemic immunosuppression were excluded from the trial. In every dose cohort, peripheral blood was drawn for TCR sequencing at baseline, cycle 4 day 1, and cycle 7 day 1. Samples were obtained from an open-label, multicenter, first-in-human phase I dose-escalation trial of ivuxolimab. The trial enrolled adults with locally advanced or metastatic head and neck squamous cell, hepatocellular, melanoma or renal cell carcinoma. Before TCR sequencing, CD4+ T cells and CD8+ T cells from peripheral blood were sorted into separate populations. This TCR derives from an adult with an advanced solid tumor such as melanoma, head and neck, liver or kidney cancer. Material: CD4+ or CD8+ T cells sorted from blood, obtained in a trial of the OX40 agonist ivuxolimab.

Here is the DNA: TGTGCCAGCAGTTACAACCCAGGGCAGGGCGGGGAGCTGTTTTTT. Translated, it gives CASSYNPGQGGELFF. Rearrangement joined TRBV6-5 to TRBJ2-2; matching of 5 bases hints at TRBD1 as the D gene. Via the germline V gene, CDR1 is MNHEY and CDR2 SVGAGI. The V and J ends are trimmed by 2 bases and 7 bases, leaving 14 bases between them. Including cysteine and phenylalanine, the CDR3 has 15 amino acids. Of all the DNA, just the CDR3 is kept, 45 bases in frame from base 1.